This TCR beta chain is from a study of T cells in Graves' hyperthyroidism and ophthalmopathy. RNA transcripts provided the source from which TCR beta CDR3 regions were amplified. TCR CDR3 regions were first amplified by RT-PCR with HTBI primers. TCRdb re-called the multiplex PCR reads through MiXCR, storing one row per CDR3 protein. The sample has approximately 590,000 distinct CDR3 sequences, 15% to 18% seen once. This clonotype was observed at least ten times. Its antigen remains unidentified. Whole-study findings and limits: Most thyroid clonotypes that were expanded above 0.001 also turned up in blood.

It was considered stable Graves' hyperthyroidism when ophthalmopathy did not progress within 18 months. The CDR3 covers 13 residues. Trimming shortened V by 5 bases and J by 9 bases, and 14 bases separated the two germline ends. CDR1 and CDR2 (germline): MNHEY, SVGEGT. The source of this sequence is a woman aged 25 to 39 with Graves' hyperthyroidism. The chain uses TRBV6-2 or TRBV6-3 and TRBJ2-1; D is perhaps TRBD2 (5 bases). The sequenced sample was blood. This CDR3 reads CASSNRGGSEQFF. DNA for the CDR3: TGTGCCAGCAGTAACCGGGGTGGGAGTGAGCAGTTCTTC.